Listed below are T cell receptor beta chains from one sample, sequenced in a study of beta chain features in type 1 diabetes. Sequencing used immunoSEQ multiplex PCR; TCRdb keeps in-frame clones, though not all of them. This table has about 640,000 clones, roughly 12% appearing once. What was sequenced was naive CD4+ T cells from blood. The receptors were sampled from a young man with type 1 diabetes. Both conserved end residues are part of each CDR3. A D gene is named only where the DNA matches it firmly. A clone size is listed for some rows: how often the clone was seen (once, few, many), or a class if it is expanded.

d_gene: TRBD1; j_gene: TRBJ2-1; v_gene: TRBV5-1; abundance: few; CDR3aa: CASSRDRDYNEQFF; CDR3nt: TGCGCCAGCTCCCGGGACAGGGACTACAATGAGCAGTTCTTC
d_gene: TRBD1; j_gene: TRBJ2-4; v_gene: TRBV2; abundance: .; CDR3aa: CASKIYPGQGLNIQYF; CDR3nt: TGTGCCAGCAAGATTTATCCGGGACAGGGATTAAACATTCAGTACTTC
d_gene: .; j_gene: TRBJ1-1; v_gene: TRBV2; abundance: .; CDR3aa: CASSATGPDRAGTEAFF; CDR3nt: TGTGCCAGCAGTGCCACCGGGCCCGACCGGGCAGGCACTGAAGCTTTCTTT
d_gene: .; j_gene: TRBJ2-2; v_gene: TRBV29-1; abundance: .; CDR3aa: CSVSGTANTGELFF; CDR3nt: TGCAGCGTCTCCGGGACTGCGAACACCGGGGAGCTGTTTTTT
d_gene: .; j_gene: TRBJ2-7; v_gene: TRBV5-1; abundance: .; CDR3aa: CASSSSVQDGKGEQYF; CDR3nt: TGCGCCAGCAGCTCGTCCGTTCAGGACGGTAAAGGCGAGCAGTACTTC
d_gene: TRBD1; j_gene: TRBJ1-5; v_gene: TRBV30; abundance: .; CDR3aa: CAWSVGTGRNQPQHF; CDR3nt: TGTGCCTGGAGTGTAGGGACAGGGCGGAATCAGCCCCAGCATTTT
d_gene: TRBD1; j_gene: TRBJ1-5; v_gene: TRBV5-1; abundance: .; CDR3aa: CASSLGDRNQPQHF; CDR3nt: TGCGCCAGCAGCTTAGGGGACAGAAATCAGCCCCAGCATTTT
d_gene: TRBD1; j_gene: TRBJ1-3; v_gene: TRBV7-9; abundance: .; CDR3aa: CASKHRGNTIYF; CDR3nt: TGTGCCAGCAAGCACAGGGGGAACACCATATATTTT
d_gene: .; j_gene: TRBJ2-1; v_gene: TRBV7-2; abundance: few; CDR3aa: CASSSINRNEQFF; CDR3nt: TGTGCCAGCAGCTCGATTAACAGAAATGAGCAGTTCTTC
d_gene: .; j_gene: TRBJ1-2; v_gene: TRBV7-2; abundance: .; CDR3aa: CASSLEWQGVSGYTF; CDR3nt: TGTGCCAGCAGCTTAGAATGGCAGGGTGTCTCTGGCTACACCTTC
d_gene: TRBD2; j_gene: TRBJ2-1; v_gene: TRBV6-1; abundance: few; CDR3aa: CASSVSLFSGGEQFF; CDR3nt: TGTGCCAGCAGTGTCAGCCTTTTTAGCGGGGGTGAGCAGTTCTTC
d_gene: TRBD2; j_gene: TRBJ2-5; v_gene: TRBV11-2; abundance: .; CDR3aa: CASSSSSGGKETQYF; CDR3nt: TGTGCCAGCAGCTCGTCTAGCGGGGGCAAAGAGACCCAGTACTTC
d_gene: .; j_gene: TRBJ1-1; v_gene: TRBV7-2; abundance: .; CDR3aa: CASSLAPQGNTEAFF; CDR3nt: TGTGCCAGCAGCTTAGCCCCACAGGGGAACACTGAAGCTTTCTTT
d_gene: .; j_gene: TRBJ1-6; v_gene: TRBV5-1; abundance: few; CDR3aa: CASSLASLGNSPLHF; CDR3nt: TGCGCCAGCAGCCTTGCGTCGCTTGGGAATTCACCCCTCCACTTT
d_gene: TRBD1; j_gene: TRBJ2-5; v_gene: TRBV6-4; abundance: few; CDR3aa: CASSLTGGETQYF; CDR3nt: TGTGCCAGCAGTCTTACAGGGGGCGAGACCCAGTACTTC
d_gene: .; j_gene: TRBJ2-2; v_gene: TRBV29-1; abundance: few; CDR3aa: CSVGVEENTGELFF; CDR3nt: TGCAGCGTGGGGGTGGAGGAGAACACCGGGGAGCTGTTTTTT
d_gene: .; j_gene: TRBJ2-7; v_gene: TRBV7-9; abundance: .; CDR3aa: CASSHLKGQQYF; CDR3nt: TGTGCCAGCAGCCACTTAAAGGGGCAGCAGTACTTC
d_gene: .; j_gene: TRBJ2-4; v_gene: TRBV7-9; abundance: .; CDR3aa: CATVWAADIQYF; CDR3nt: TGTGCCACGGTTTGGGCGGCGGACATTCAGTACTTC
d_gene: TRBD1; j_gene: TRBJ2-1; v_gene: TRBV5-6; abundance: .; CDR3aa: CASSSRTGGSYNEQFF; CDR3nt: TGTGCCAGCAGCTCCAGGACAGGGGGTTCCTACAATGAGCAGTTCTTC
d_gene: TRBD2; j_gene: TRBJ2-5; v_gene: TRBV7-9; abundance: few; CDR3aa: CASSLFLGTSVETQYF; CDR3nt: TGTGCCAGCAGCTTATTTTTGGGGACTAGCGTGGAGACCCAGTACTTC
d_gene: .; j_gene: TRBJ1-5; v_gene: TRBV5-6; abundance: .; CDR3aa: CASSREARSDQPQHF; CDR3nt: TGTGCCAGCAGCCGGGAGGCCAGATCCGATCAGCCCCAGCATTTT
d_gene: TRBD1; j_gene: TRBJ2-5; v_gene: TRBV30; abundance: .; CDR3aa: CARDRGREETQYF; CDR3nt: TGTGCCCGGGACAGGGGGCGGGAAGAGACCCAGTACTTC
d_gene: .; j_gene: TRBJ2-7; v_gene: TRBV30; abundance: few; CDR3aa: CAWAVQVTYIYEQYF; CDR3nt: TGTGCCTGGGCTGTCCAGGTGACTTACATCTACGAGCAGTACTTC
d_gene: .; j_gene: TRBJ2-6; v_gene: TRBV19; abundance: few; CDR3aa: CASSMLGREVSGWANVLTF; CDR3nt: TGTGCCAGTAGTATGTTAGGCAGGGAGGTCTCTGGGTGGGCCAACGTCCTGACTTTC
d_gene: .; j_gene: TRBJ2-1; v_gene: TRBV6-1; abundance: few; CDR3aa: CASSETGENEQFF; CDR3nt: TGTGCCAGCAGTGAAACGGGGGAGAATGAGCAGTTCTTC
d_gene: .; j_gene: TRBJ1-2; v_gene: TRBV7-2; abundance: .; CDR3aa: CASSLTRTATNYGYTF; CDR3nt: TGTGCCAGCAGCTTGACCAGAACAGCGACTAACTATGGCTACACCTTC
d_gene: .; j_gene: TRBJ2-7; v_gene: TRBV9; abundance: .; CDR3aa: CASSTGTSPREQYF; CDR3nt: TGTGCCAGCAGCACCGGGACTTCCCCCAGGGAGCAGTACTTC
d_gene: TRBD1; j_gene: TRBJ2-5; v_gene: TRBV9; abundance: few; CDR3aa: CASSVAGTGKETQYF; CDR3nt: TGTGCCAGCAGCGTAGCCGGGACAGGGAAAGAGACCCAGTACTTC